Described below is a single T cell receptor (beta chain) sequence and its context. Its specificity is not known. This sample is part of a study of cytomegalovirus exposure and HLA in healthy donors. Overall study: The roughly 700 first-cohort repertoires shared a platform with the approximately 120 validation repertoires, as reported in a later analysis.

Assay: immunoSEQ multiplex PCR; the TCRdb copy retains only in-frame clones and omits some. The sample consists of 50,000 to 65,000 clones, approximately 90% of them appearing once. General study findings and limits: It was found in a later analysis that first-cohort TCR clusters tended to co-occur in the 100 to 150 validation repertoires.

Germline CDR1 reads SGHTA; CDR2 reads FQGNSA. Unmatched junction bases numbered 6, after V lost 5 bases and J lost 6 bases. The CDR3 runs 14 residues. This clonotype originated in a woman between 18 and 29 years old in good health and CMV-seropositive. The chain joins TRBV7-2 to TRBJ1-5; TRBD1 aligns across 8 bases. The sample taken for sequencing was PBMCs. The CDR3 spells CASSPQGAGQPQHF. In nucleotides, the CDR3 is TGTGCCAGCAGCCCTCAGGGGGCAGGTCAGCCCCAGCATTTT.